The clone carrying this TCR beta chain was counted ten times or more. What it binds is not known. On the basis of clinical symptoms, serum thyroxine and TRAb, thyroid ultrasound and orbital computed tomography, diagnoses were made. V was clipped by 3 bases and J by 1 base; unmatched bases: 3. CDR3 length equals 16 residues. Germline V gene lookup returns CDR1 SNHLY and CDR2 FYNNEI. The entry originates in a study of T cells in Graves' hyperthyroidism and ophthalmopathy. Study-wide points: Most thyroid-expanded clonotypes above 0.001 were also found in blood.

Researchers amplified the TCR beta CDR3 regions from RNA transcripts. The HTBI primer set drove a first-round RT-PCR of the TCR CDR3. TCRdb fed the multiplex PCR reads into MiXCR, producing one record per CDR3 protein. The repertoire holds 550,000 to 600,000 distinct CDR3 sequences, with approximately 15% as singletons. Sequenced sample: blood. This sequence was found in a woman aged 18-35 years with Graves' hyperthyroidism. The chain carries TRBV2 and TRBJ2-1, with 10 bases identical to TRBD2. CDR3 in amino acids: CASSDRTSGSYNEQFF. Written as DNA, the CDR3 is TGTGCCAGCAGTGACCGGACTAGCGGATCCTACAATGAGCAGTTCTTC.